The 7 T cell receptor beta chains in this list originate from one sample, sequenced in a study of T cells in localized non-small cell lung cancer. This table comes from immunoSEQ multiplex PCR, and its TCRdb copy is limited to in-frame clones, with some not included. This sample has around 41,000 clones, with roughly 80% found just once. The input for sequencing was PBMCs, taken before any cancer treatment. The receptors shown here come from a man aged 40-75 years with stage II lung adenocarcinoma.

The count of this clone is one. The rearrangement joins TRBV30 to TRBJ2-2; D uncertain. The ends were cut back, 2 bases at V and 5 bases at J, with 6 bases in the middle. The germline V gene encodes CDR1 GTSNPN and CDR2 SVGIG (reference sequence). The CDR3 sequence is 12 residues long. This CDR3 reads CAWSPRTGELFF. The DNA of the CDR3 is TGTGCCTGGAGTCCCCGAACCGGGGAGCTGTTTTTT.

The CDR3 loop reads CASRAGTRSGANVLTF. CDR3 in DNA: TGTGCCAGCAGAGCCGGGACTAGATCTGGGGCCAACGTCCTGACTTTC. The chain recombines TRBV11-2 with TRBJ2-6, with 8 bases aligning to TRBD2. The germline V gene encodes CDR1 SGHAT and CDR2 FQNNGV. V was clipped by 6 bases and J by 1 base; unmatched bases: 5. This CDR3 region has 16 residues.

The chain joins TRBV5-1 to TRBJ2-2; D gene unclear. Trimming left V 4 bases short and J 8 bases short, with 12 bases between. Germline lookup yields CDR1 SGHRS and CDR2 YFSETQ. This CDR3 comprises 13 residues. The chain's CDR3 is CASSPLFLGELFF. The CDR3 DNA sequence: TGCGCCAGCAGCCCCCTCTTCCTGGGGGAGCTGTTTTTT.

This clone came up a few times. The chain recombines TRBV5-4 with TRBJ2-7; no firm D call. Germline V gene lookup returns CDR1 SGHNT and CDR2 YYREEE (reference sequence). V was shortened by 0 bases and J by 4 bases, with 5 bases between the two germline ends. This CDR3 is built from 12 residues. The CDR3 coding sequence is TGTGCCAGCAGCTTGGCCCCGTACGAGCAGTACTTC. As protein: CASSLAPYEQYF.

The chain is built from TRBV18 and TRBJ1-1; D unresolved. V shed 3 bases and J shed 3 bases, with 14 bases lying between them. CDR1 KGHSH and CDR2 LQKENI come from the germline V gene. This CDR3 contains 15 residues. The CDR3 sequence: CASSPSIPRDTEAFF. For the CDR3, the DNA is TGTGCCAGCTCACCCAGCATACCTAGGGACACTGAAGCTTTCTTT.

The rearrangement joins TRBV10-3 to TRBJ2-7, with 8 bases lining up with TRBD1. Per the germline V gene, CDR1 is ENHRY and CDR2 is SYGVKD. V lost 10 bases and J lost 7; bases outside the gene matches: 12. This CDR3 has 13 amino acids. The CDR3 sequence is CATRDRTGSEQYF. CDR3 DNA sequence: TGTGCCACCCGGGACAGGACCGGGTCAGAGCAGTACTTC.

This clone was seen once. CDR3 DNA: TGTGCCAGCAGCTTAGGCGGGGGGCTGACAGATACGCAGTATTTT. Protein product: CASSLGGGLTDTQYF. The V gene is TRBV5-6, the J gene TRBJ2-3; 8 bases line up with TRBD2. The CDR3 consists of 15 residues. Germline V gene lookup returns CDR1 SGHDT and CDR2 YYEEEE. V trimming: 2 bases; J trimming: 3 bases; junction bases outside the gene matches: 5.